The 4 T cell receptor beta chains in this list originate from one sample, sequenced in a study of CD8+CD57+ T cells in acquired aplastic anemia. The sequenced patients had an expansion of CD8+CD57+ cells seen by flow cytometry. For CDR3 and TCR beta VDJ profiling, genomic DNA was the template used. A single record per CDR3 protein comes from TCRdb applying MiXCR to the reads. The sample has 100,000 to 150,000 distinct CDR3 sequences, approximately 61% seen once. The source material was sorted CD4+, CD8+, or CD8+CD57+ T cells (not recorded which) from PBMCs. The receptors come from a human donor with aplastic anemia.

With regard to this clonotype: A read error may explain this, as a much larger clone is one base away. The chain combines TRBV5-5 with TRBJ1-5; weak D call: TRBD2 (5 bases). The J call may be wrong; the DNA end is better matched by TRBJ2-3. Germline CDR1 SGHKS, CDR2 YYEKEE (reference sequence). The CDR3 runs to 16 residues. This chain's CDR3 is CASSYEGVYSNQPQYF. The CDR3 nucleotides are TGTGCCAGCAGCTACGAGGGAGTTTATAGCAATCAGCCCCAGTATTTT.

The rearrangement links TRBV15 to TRBJ2-3, with TRBD1 as a possible D gene (5 bases). CDR3 size: 15 residues. CDR1 LNHNV and CDR2 YYDKDF come from the germline V gene (reference sequence). Trimming stripped 3 bases from V and 1 base from J, with 11 bases between. This CDR3 reads CATSRDTPGTDTQYF. The CDR3 bases are TGTGCCACCAGCAGGGACACACCCGGCACAGATACGCAGTATTTT.

V usage is TRBV10-3 and J usage is TRBJ2-5; D perhaps matches TRBD2 (6 bases). CDR1 is ENHRY, CDR2 SYGVKD, per germline. The CDR3 extends over 14 amino acids. The germline V and J ends were trimmed by 4 bases and 5 bases, with 14 bases remaining between them. The CDR3, as DNA: TGTGCCATCAGTGCACGGGACTTCGGGGAGACCCAGTACTTC. This gives the protein CAISARDFGETQYF.

The chain is built from TRBV20-1 and TRBJ1-5; D is ambiguous. Germline CDR1 reads DFQATT; CDR2 reads SNEGSKA (reference sequence). V lost 3 bases, J lost 9 bases, and 15 bases lay in between. The CDR3 length is 13 residues. DNA for the CDR3: TGCAGTGCTAGGACGGACGGTTCAGGGCCCCAGCATTTT. It specifies CSARTDGSGPQHF.